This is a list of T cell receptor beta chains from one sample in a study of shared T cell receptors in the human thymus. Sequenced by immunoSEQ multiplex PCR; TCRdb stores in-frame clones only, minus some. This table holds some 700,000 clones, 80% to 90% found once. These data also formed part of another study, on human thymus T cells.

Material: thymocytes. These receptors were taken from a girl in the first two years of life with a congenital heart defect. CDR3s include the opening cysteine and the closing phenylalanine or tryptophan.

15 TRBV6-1 CASRIKKQGPAEAFF
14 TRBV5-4 CASSILGGSYEQYF
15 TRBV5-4 CASSCRGPTGETQYF
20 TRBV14 CASSQDHSPPTRTSGNTIYF
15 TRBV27 CASRPASSYNSPLHF
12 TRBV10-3 CATRHTGKTQYF
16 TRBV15 CATSTRRGGRNTEAFF
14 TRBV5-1 CASSLRGLSYEQYF
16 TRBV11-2 CASSSLSPEGAYEQYF
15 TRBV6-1 CASSDTDRGNTEAFF
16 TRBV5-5 CASSLEGMGPGYGYTF
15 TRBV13 CASSPGDREQETQYF
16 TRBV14 CASSRETSGGTYEQYF
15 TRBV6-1 CASIFAGGPQETQYF
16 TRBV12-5 CASGLELGQPNTEAFF
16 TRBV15 CATSRVCQGRDEKLFF
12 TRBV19 CASIHSGNTIYF
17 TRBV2 CASSEAHRVRKDEKLFF
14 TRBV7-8 CASSAGTDNQPQHF
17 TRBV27 CASSLTGTGFFYQPQHF
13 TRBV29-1 CSVLDRDKAPLHF
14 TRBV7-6 CASSPGTANSPLHF
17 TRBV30 CAWSPPRRLVGNEKLFF
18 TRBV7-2 CASSLTRGPIGGPYGYTF
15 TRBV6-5 CASSYYRQGGTEAFF
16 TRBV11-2 CASSLVGQGALSEAFF
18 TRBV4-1 CASSPRVVEYTSYNEQFF
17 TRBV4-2 CASSQPPTGQGRYEQFF
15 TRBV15 CATSRYLRSQETQYF
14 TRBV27 CASSQAGVHYEQYF
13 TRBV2 CASCRLASTEAFF
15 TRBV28 CASSLKPGHRNTIYF
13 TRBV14 CASRPGTGNGYTF
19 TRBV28 CASTHPPVHRDRSNQPQHF
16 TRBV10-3 CAISESLGGPQETQYF
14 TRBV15 CATSNGRSGEKLFF
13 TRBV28 CASSRTASYEQYF
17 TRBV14 CASSQVGSWRSTDTQYF
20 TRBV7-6 CASSLAPRTPTVSGANVLTF
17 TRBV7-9 CASSLGGQGVLHYGYTF
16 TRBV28 CASSTLEALEAYEQYF
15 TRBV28 CASSPLRAGIYEQYF
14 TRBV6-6 CASSSFTGEIEAFF
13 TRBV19 CASSTTVNTEAFF
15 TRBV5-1 CASSRSGGTPDEQYF
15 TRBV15 CATSRNRAGPGTQYF
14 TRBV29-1 CSLKRAWGTDTQYF
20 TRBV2 CASSECPGTVRRTMNTEAFF
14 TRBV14 CASSHNPTNTEAFF
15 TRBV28 CASSLYGNTGQPQHF
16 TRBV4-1 CASSQDILQGDTEAFF
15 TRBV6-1 CASSTDCAKSDTQYF
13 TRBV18 CASSCTQGAEAFF
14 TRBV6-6 CASSLRDRQETQYF
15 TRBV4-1 CASSPRDTTNEKLFF
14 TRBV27 CASSLGQSNSPLHF
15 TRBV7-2 CASSLTGRSNQPQHF
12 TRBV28 CASMYRDQPQHF
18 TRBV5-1 CASLAGGENPAPNTEAFF
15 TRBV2 CASRGDLDNSYEQYF